This T cell receptor beta chain is from a study of cytomegalovirus exposure and HLA in healthy donors. At the level of the study: Inside one of the first data releases sat around 85 million unique TCRs taken from HLA-typed donors. Study outcomes and limitations: A missense variant in DCLRE1C was later tied to TCR beta V- and J-gene trimming.

A note on this clone: Antigen specificity is unknown.

Trimming cost V 2 bases and J 4 bases, with 15 bases left between them. Germline-derived CDR1 and CDR2 are LGHNA and YNFKEQ. This CDR3 contains 16 residues. With 60 Vbeta and 13 Jbeta primers, the PCR was carried out. Sequencing was performed with immunoSEQ multiplex PCR; in TCRdb, only in-frame clones are kept and a portion is missing. Among 200,000 to 250,000 clones, around 89% were seen once, and the ten largest hold about 1%. The receptor comes from a woman between 18 and 29 years old in good health and CMV-seronegative. The sequencing sample was made of PBMCs. The chain recombines TRBV4-2 with TRBJ2-1; perhaps TRBD2 as D (6 bases). The CDR3 region has the DNA TGTGCCAGCAGCCAAAGTGGAGGGGTGGGATACAATGAGCAGTTCTTC. It codes for CASSQSGGVGYNEQFF.